Reported below is one T cell receptor (beta chain). Its specificity is unknown. Trimming took 5 bases from V and 6 from J; bases not matched to a gene: 10. The CDR3 consists of 16 residues. Germline CDR1 is MDHEN and CDR2 is SYDVKM. The sample belongs to a study of T cell responses to AZD1222 COVID-19 vaccine. As for the study in general: Researchers grouped second doses given at about 4 or about 12 weeks into one pool. Findings of the study overall: Reports indicate that nearly half of spike-specific TCRs are directed at unmutated variant regions.

The repertoire was sequenced with immunoSEQ multiplex PCR; TCRdb's copy has only in-frame clones and lacks some. The table lists 100,000 to 150,000 clones, over 75% of them singletons. This sequence joins TRBV28 and TRBJ2-1; TRBD1 aligns across 10 bases. Specimen: peripheral blood, collected on day 0 of AZD1222 vaccination. This TCR came from an adult in good health. CDR3 loop: CASSPGDRGVSNEQFF. The CDR3 DNA sequence: TGTGCCAGCAGTCCTGGGGACAGGGGAGTTTCCAATGAGCAGTTCTTC.